This T cell receptor (beta chain) is from a study of beta chain features in type 1 diabetes. Study observations and caveats: Since sequencing was performed on cDNA, cells with high TCR expression could be over-represented. A pattern of fewer insertions and more deletions at VDJ junctions was seen in type 1 diabetes patients. All four CD4+ subsets from Type 1 diabetes patients carried moderately but significantly shorter TCRB CDR3s.

The CDR3 consists of 13 residues. V gave up 5 bases and J gave up 0 bases, with 7 bases separating them. Germline CDR1 is LNHDA and CDR2 is SQIVND (reference sequence). Concerning this clone itself: Its antigen is undetermined.

Around 120 mL of blood, on average, came from one heparinised draw per donor. The purity of all sorted populations exceeded 95%. Investigators reverse transcribed all isolated RNA, so they sequenced expressed TCRB transcripts. The repertoire was sequenced with immunoSEQ multiplex PCR; TCRdb's copy has only in-frame clones and lacks some. The sample yields hundreds of thousands of clones, roughly 13% seen once. The source of this sequence is a man younger than 35 with type 1 diabetes. The specimen sequenced was naive CD4+ T cells from blood. The chain couples TRBV19 to TRBJ1-2, with D hard to call. DNA for the CDR3: TGTGCCAGTAGTCCCGGGACTAACTATGGCTACACCTTC. This gives the protein CASSPGTNYGYTF.